Detailed here is one T cell receptor (beta chain). Its antigen is undetermined. The record originates from a study of cytomegalovirus exposure and HLA in healthy donors. Study-wide points: An analysis was carried out at a later point. It showed that HLA-associated TCR beta chains were more clonally expanded than equally common non-associated chains. HLA allele associations emerged for 17,000 or so TCR beta sequences in a later analysis, at 0.05 false discovery rate. For most subjects, TCR beta sequences were reported to predict HLA-A and HLA-B alleles with accuracy. In a later analysis, several top co-occurrence clusters appeared linked to parvovirus B19, influenza, CMV and Epstein-Barr virus.

J lost 5 bases, V lost 4 bases, and 7 bases had no gene match. The germline CDR1 and CDR2 sequences are SGHAT and FQNNGV. The CDR3 has 15 amino acids. With 60 Vbeta and 13 Jbeta primers, the PCR was carried out. The assay was immunoSEQ multiplex PCR, and TCRdb's table has in-frame clones only and misses some. The data contain roughly 180,000 clones, about 85% of them singletons. Input material: PBMCs. The TCR was taken from a boy aged 2 to 9 in good health and CMV-seronegative. The chain links TRBV11-2 to TRBJ1-2; TRBD1 agrees at 10 bases. DNA for the CDR3: TGTGCCAGCAGCTCGGAACGACAGGGGGCGTATGGCTACACCTTC. As protein: CASSSERQGAYGYTF. Complete variable domain (other parts from reference TRBV11-2 and TRBJ1-2): EAGVAQSPRYKIIEKRQSVAFWCNPISGHATLYWYQQILGQGPKLLIQFQNNGVVDDSQLPKDRFSAERLKGVDSTLKIQPAKLEDSAVYLCASSSERQGAYGYTFGSGTRLTVV.